These T cell receptor beta chains were read from a single sample in a study of immune evolution from preneoplasia to lung adenocarcinoma. Using immunoSEQ multiplex PCR, the repertoire was profiled, and TCRdb retains in-frame clones only, with some absent. Of several thousand clones in the sample, roughly 85% were seen once. The sequencing input was FFPE invasive lung adenocarcinoma tissue. The origin of the receptors is a person aged 50-59 years with lung adenocarcinoma. CDR3s include the opening cysteine and the closing phenylalanine or tryptophan. The order of the fields is J gene, V gene, CDR3 protein.

J gene: TRBJ2-7; V gene: TRBV28; CDR3 protein: CATASDRGSYEQYF
J gene: TRBJ2-5; V gene: TRBV7-6; CDR3 protein: CASSLAKETQYF
J gene: TRBJ2-2; V gene: TRBV18; CDR3 protein: CASSPTTGELFF
J gene: TRBJ2-4; V gene: TRBV4-2; CDR3 protein: CASSQGWLGTGDAKNIQYF
J gene: TRBJ1-3; V gene: TRBV19; CDR3 protein: CASSTGTGSPGNTIYF
J gene: TRBJ1-1; V gene: TRBV6-5; CDR3 protein: CASSYSKDTEAFF
J gene: TRBJ1-6; V gene: TRBV6-5; CDR3 protein: CASSYTAGDNSPLHF
J gene: TRBJ1-1; V gene: TRBV4-1; CDR3 protein: CASSQDAGNTEAFF
J gene: TRBJ2-1; V gene: TRBV15; CDR3 protein: CATSVGGGANEQFF
J gene: TRBJ2-7; V gene: TRBV2; CDR3 protein: CASSEEQGNAEQYF
J gene: TRBJ2-5; V gene: TRBV5-4; CDR3 protein: CASSSKGTYQETQYF
J gene: TRBJ1-1; V gene: TRBV14; CDR3 protein: CASSPSDRGSNTEAFF
J gene: TRBJ2-1; V gene: TRBV7-9; CDR3 protein: CASSLLANNEQFF
J gene: TRBJ1-2; V gene: TRBV6-5; CDR3 protein: CASSLEGYGYTF
J gene: TRBJ2-3; V gene: TRBV4-1; CDR3 protein: CASSQRQGGGDTQYF
J gene: TRBJ2-3; V gene: TRBV7-2; CDR3 protein: CASSSGLVTDTQYF
J gene: TRBJ2-3; V gene: TRBV11-2; CDR3 protein: CASSLAGGWVDTQYF
J gene: TRBJ1-2; V gene: TRBV18; CDR3 protein: CASSPEGSGGHGYTF
J gene: TRBJ2-1; V gene: TRBV11-2; CDR3 protein: CASSSPNTLEQFF
J gene: TRBJ1-1; V gene: TRBV2; CDR3 protein: CASRYRQVLATEAFF
J gene: TRBJ2-1; V gene: TRBV19; CDR3 protein: CASRPQREGHEQFF
J gene: TRBJ1-5; V gene: TRBV18; CDR3 protein: CASSLEGGRQPQHF